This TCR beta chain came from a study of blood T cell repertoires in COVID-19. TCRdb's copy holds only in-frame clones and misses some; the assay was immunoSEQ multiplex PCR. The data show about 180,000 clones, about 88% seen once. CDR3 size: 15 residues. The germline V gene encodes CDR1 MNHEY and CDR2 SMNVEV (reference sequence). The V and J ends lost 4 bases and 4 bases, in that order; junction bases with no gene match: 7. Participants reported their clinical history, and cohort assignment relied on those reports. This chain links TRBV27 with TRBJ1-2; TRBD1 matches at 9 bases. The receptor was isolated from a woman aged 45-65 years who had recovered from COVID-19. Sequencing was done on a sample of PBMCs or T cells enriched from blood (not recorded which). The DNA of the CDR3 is TGTGCCAGCAGTTCCCACAGGGGGCGAGCCTATGGCTACACCTTC. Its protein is CASSSHRGRAYGYTF.